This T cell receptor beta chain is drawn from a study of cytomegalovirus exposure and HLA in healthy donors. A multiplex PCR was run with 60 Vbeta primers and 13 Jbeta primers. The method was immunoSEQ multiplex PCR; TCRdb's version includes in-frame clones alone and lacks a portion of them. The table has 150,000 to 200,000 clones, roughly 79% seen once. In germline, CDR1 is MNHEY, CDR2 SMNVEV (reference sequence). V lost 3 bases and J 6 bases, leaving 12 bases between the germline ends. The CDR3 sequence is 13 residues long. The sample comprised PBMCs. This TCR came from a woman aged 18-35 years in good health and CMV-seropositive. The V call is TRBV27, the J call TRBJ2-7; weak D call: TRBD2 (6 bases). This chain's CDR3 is CASSFGGSGEQYF. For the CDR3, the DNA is TGTGCCAGCAGTTTTGGGGGGTCGGGCGAGCAGTACTTC.